There are many counts of the clone carrying this T cell receptor (beta chain). TCRdb redid the calling of the 5' RACE reads with MiXCR, one entry per CDR3 protein. The table shows about 92,000 distinct CDR3 sequences, with roughly 10% occurring only once. This entry belongs to a study of CD8 T cells in ankylosing spondylitis. There are 14 residues in the CDR3. V was trimmed by 2 bases and J by 1 base, leaving 9 bases between them. The V gene's germline CDR1 is MNHEY and CDR2 SVGAGI. The clonotype was recovered from a male donor with ankylosing spondylitis or in good health (not recorded which). The chain carries TRBV6-5 and TRBJ2-7, with D maybe TRBD1 (6 bases). Sequencing input: blood, either unsorted or a sorted T cell fraction (not recorded which). Here the CDR3 reads CASSYRDTSYEQYF. In DNA, the CDR3 is TGTGCCAGCAGTTACCGGGACACATCCTACGAGCAGTACTTC.